This T cell receptor beta chain is drawn from a study of PD-1 blockade in classical Hodgkin lymphoma. General study findings and limits: Patients starting nivolumab under 1 year after ASCT were excluded. Complete responders had baseline diversity similar to newly diagnosed patients.

Indicated time point: cycle 4 day 1 (C4D1), after 6 weeks of nivolumab. Every one of the patients relapsed after autologous stem cell transplantation (brentuximab vedotin exposure was variable). Remarks on this clone: The antigen remains undetermined.

CDR1 and CDR2 (germline): SEHNR, FQNEAQ (reference sequence). The CDR3 covers 15 residues. V shed 5 bases and J shed 0 bases, with 11 bases lying between them. Data came from immunoSEQ multiplex PCR; TCRdb stores just in-frame clones and leaves some out. Among 31,000 or so clones listed, around 81% were seen once. The chain employs TRBV7-9 and TRBJ2-4, with no clear D. This specimen consisted of peripheral blood mononuclear cells (PBMCs), obtained before the fourth cycle of nivolumab. The sequence came from a human donor with classical Hodgkin lymphoma. The CDR3 here is CASSTSLLAKNIQYF. The CDR3, as DNA: TGTGCCAGCAGCACCAGCCTTCTAGCCAAAAACATTCAGTACTTC.